These 2 T cell receptor beta chains share one sample of origin, sequenced in a study of cytomegalovirus exposure and HLA in healthy donors. Primers for the PCR totalled 60 Vbeta and 13 Jbeta. The protocol was immunoSEQ multiplex PCR, while the TCRdb copy is restricted to in-frame clones and leaves out a portion. Here the sample spans over 150,000 clones, 80% to 90% being singletons. Sample: PBMCs. Receptors were obtained from a man aged 25-45 years in good health and CMV-seropositive.

The chain recombines TRBV7-2 with TRBJ2-3, with 9 nucleotides matching TRBD2. The CDR3 length is 18 residues. CDR1 is SGHTA, CDR2 FQGNSA, per germline. Trimming removed 1 base from V and 8 bases from J; junction bases left unmatched: 16. The CDR3 region has the DNA TGTGCCAGCAGCTTAGGTATTAGCGGGAGCGGCTGGCTGGGTACGCAGTATTTT. Protein sequence: CASSLGISGSGWLGTQYF.

The chain carries TRBV7-9 and TRBJ1-2; possible D gene TRBD1, 6 bases. V was clipped by 1 base and J by 5 bases, with 14 bases between them. The length of the CDR3 is 15 residues. The germline V gene encodes CDR1 SEHNR and CDR2 FQNEAQ (reference sequence). CDR3 in amino acids: CASSLDHAGAYGYTF. The CDR3 DNA follows: TGTGCCAGCAGCTTAGATCACGCAGGGGCATATGGCTACACCTTC.